The rows below give T cell receptor beta chains drawn from one sample of a study of blood T cell repertoires in COVID-19. Sequenced by immunoSEQ multiplex PCR; TCRdb stores in-frame clones only, minus some. The data contain 300,000 to 500,000 clones, approximately 91% of them singletons. What was sequenced was PBMCs or T cells enriched from blood (not recorded which). Receptors originate from a woman in her forties with acute COVID-19. CDR3s leave out the opening cysteine and the closing phenylalanine or tryptophan.

v_gene: TRBV15; CDR3aa: ATSRDSGGNQPQH
v_gene: TRBV9; CDR3aa: ASRPAGVGGYT
v_gene: TRBV7-9; CDR3aa: ASSSTGKETQY
v_gene: TRBV11-2; CDR3aa: ASSLEVINEQF
v_gene: TRBV7-9; CDR3aa: ASSLSPAEAF
v_gene: TRBV24-1; CDR3aa: ATSDADRVGYT
v_gene: TRBV5-1; CDR3aa: ASSGQKGGFNEQF
v_gene: TRBV20-1; CDR3aa: SASRTGGVSVEKLF
v_gene: TRBV10-2; CDR3aa: ASSEGSGYT
v_gene: TRBV3-1/TRBV3-2; CDR3aa: ASSRTQGYYGYT
v_gene: TRBV7-9; CDR3aa: ASIPRPSTGVGYT
v_gene: TRBV9; CDR3aa: ASSVNDASGGPQH
v_gene: TRBV27; CDR3aa: ASRTGRATNEKLF
v_gene: TRBV30; CDR3aa: AWSVHSTGWY
v_gene: TRBV6-5; CDR3aa: ASSRDSDTGELF
v_gene: TRBV9; CDR3aa: ASSVDPSSYNSPLH
v_gene: TRBV6-5; CDR3aa: ASRGRRGTEAF
v_gene: TRBV5-4; CDR3aa: ASSSSGGILDTQY
v_gene: TRBV5-1; CDR3aa: ASSLVSGQETQY
v_gene: TRBV2; CDR3aa: ASQLDRNNQETQY
v_gene: TRBV18; CDR3aa: ASSTTDDTEAF
v_gene: TRBV7-2; CDR3aa: ASSYGGTSTDTQY
v_gene: TRBV5-5; CDR3aa: ASSYRQGAYGYT
v_gene: TRBV4-1; CDR3aa: ASSQERDSGEQY
v_gene: TRBV10-1; CDR3aa: AGAYEQY
v_gene: TRBV10-3; CDR3aa: AISIQGGDQPQH
v_gene: TRBV18; CDR3aa: ASSPLQNTGELF
v_gene: TRBV6-1; CDR3aa: ASSDYSGGAGGRETQY
v_gene: TRBV28; CDR3aa: ASSHLGGASGSLTNEKLF
v_gene: TRBV25-1; CDR3aa: ASSHQGLAFDNEQF
v_gene: TRBV5-6; CDR3aa: ASSASGTAYGYT
v_gene: TRBV11-2; CDR3aa: ASSLWPNNSPLH
v_gene: TRBV7-9; CDR3aa: ASRPLSSETQY
v_gene: TRBV4-1; CDR3aa: ASSQVDLGLAGTKNEQF
v_gene: TRBV5-4; CDR3aa: ASSWGGTDTQY
v_gene: TRBV7-8; CDR3aa: ASSPRTGDTEAF
v_gene: TRBV10-3; CDR3aa: AIREQGASGYT
v_gene: TRBV5-1; CDR3aa: ASSPGHRDTDTQY
v_gene: TRBV10-3; CDR3aa: AISELDSRELF
v_gene: TRBV24-1; CDR3aa: ATMGGSNNEQF
v_gene: TRBV19; CDR3aa: ASTSVGGFSGNTIY
v_gene: TRBV19; CDR3aa: ASSTFGVQQPQH
v_gene: TRBV6-5; CDR3aa: ASSYSYGEGSEQY
v_gene: TRBV21-1; CDR3aa: ASSKEAPTRGGTEAF
v_gene: TRBV7-2; CDR3aa: ASSIDRGSGNTIY
v_gene: TRBV7-9; CDR3aa: ASSLDRAGYEQY
v_gene: TRBV11-2; CDR3aa: ASSLVGATNEKLF
v_gene: TRBV19; CDR3aa: AGMTTGAGNYGYT